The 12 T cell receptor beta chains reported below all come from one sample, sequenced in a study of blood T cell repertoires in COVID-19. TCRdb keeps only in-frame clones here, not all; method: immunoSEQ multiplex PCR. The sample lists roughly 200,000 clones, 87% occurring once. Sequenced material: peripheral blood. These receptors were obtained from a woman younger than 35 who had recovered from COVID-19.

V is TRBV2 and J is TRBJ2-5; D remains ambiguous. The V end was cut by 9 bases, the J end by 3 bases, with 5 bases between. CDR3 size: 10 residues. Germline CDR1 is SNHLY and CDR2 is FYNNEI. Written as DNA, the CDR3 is TGTGCCAGTGGAGAAGAGACCCAGTACTTC. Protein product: CASGEETQYF.

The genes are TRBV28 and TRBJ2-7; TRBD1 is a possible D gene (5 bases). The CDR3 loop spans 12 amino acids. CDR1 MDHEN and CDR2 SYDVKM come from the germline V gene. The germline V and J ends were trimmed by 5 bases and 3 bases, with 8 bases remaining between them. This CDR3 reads CASSQGYYEQYF. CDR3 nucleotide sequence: TGTGCCAGCAGTCAGGGTTACTACGAGCAGTACTTC.

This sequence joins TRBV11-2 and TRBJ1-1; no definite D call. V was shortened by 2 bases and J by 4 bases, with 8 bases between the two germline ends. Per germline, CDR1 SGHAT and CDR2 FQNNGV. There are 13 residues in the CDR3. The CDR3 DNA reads TGTGCCAGCAGCTTATTTGGGAGCACTGAAGCTTTCTTT. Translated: CASSLFGSTEAFF.

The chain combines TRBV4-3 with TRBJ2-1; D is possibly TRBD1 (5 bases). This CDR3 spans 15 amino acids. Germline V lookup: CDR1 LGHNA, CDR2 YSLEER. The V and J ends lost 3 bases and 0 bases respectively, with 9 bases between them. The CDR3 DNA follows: TGCGCCAGCAGCCAGGACATGAGCTCCTACAATGAGCAGTTCTTC. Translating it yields CASSQDMSSYNEQFF.

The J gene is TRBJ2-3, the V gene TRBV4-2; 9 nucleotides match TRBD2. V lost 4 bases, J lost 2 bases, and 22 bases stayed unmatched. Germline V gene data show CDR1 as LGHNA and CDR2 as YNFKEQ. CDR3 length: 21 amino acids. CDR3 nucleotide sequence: TGTGCCAGCAGCCCTGGATTGGGGGGCGGTAGCGGGAGCCCGATCACAGATACGCAGTATTTT. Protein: CASSPGLGGGSGSPITDTQYF.

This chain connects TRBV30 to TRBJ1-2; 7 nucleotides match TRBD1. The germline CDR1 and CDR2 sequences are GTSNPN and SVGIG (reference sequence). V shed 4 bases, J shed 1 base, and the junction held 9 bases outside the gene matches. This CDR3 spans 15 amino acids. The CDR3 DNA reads TGTGCCTGGACCTCCCCCGGGACAGATAACTATGGCTACACCTTC. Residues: CAWTSPGTDNYGYTF.

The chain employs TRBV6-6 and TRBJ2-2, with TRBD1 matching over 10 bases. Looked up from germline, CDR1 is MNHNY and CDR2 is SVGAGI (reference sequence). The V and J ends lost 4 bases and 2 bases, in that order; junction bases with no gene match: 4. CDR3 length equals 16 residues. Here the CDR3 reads CASSWDRGHNTGELFF. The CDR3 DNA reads TGTGCCAGCAGTTGGGACAGGGGCCATAACACCGGGGAGCTGTTTTTT.

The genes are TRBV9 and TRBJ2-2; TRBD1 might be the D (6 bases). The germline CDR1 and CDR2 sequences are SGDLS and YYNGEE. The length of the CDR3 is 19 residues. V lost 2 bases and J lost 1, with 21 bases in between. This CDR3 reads CASSVRLPGQFMNTGELFF. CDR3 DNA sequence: TGTGCCAGCAGCGTCCGGTTACCCGGACAGTTTATGAACACCGGGGAGCTGTTTTTT.

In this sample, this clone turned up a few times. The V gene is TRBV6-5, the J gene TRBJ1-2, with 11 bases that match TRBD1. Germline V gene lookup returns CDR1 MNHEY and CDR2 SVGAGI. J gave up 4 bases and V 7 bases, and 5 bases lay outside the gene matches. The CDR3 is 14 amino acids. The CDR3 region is CASTRTGGGYGYTF. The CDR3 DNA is TGTGCCAGCACCCGGACAGGGGGCGGCTATGGCTACACCTTC.

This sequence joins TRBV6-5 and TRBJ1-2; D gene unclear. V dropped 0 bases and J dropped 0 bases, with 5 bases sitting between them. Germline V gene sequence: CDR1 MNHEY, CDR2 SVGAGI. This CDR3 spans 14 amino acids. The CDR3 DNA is TGTGCCAGCAGTTACTCTCCCTCTAACTATGGCTACACCTTC. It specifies CASSYSPSNYGYTF.

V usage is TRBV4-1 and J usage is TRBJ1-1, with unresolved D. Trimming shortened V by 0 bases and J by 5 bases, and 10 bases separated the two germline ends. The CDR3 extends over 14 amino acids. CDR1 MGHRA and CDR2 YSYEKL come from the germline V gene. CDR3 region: CASSQDQSRTEAFF. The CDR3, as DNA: TGCGCCAGCAGCCAAGATCAAAGCCGGACTGAAGCTTTCTTT.

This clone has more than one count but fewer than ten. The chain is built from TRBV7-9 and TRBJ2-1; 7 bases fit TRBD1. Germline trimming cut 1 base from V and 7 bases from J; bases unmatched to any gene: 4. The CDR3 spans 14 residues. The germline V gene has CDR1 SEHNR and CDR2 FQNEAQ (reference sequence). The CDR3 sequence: CASSLEGARNEQFF. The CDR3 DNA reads TGTGCCAGCAGCTTAGAGGGGGCTCGTAATGAGCAGTTCTTC.